One and the same sample provided the 9 T cell receptor beta chains below, sequenced in a study of yellow fever vaccine responses in identical twins. TCRdb independently ran MiXCR on the RT-PCR reads; one entry per CDR3 protein. Of fewer than 3,000 distinct CDR3 sequences listed, less than 85% were seen once; the top ten hold approximately 5.5%. Source: T cells from blood (PBMCs), unsorted or a sorted subset (not recorded which), taken before or after yellow fever vaccination (not recorded which). The receptors were gathered from a woman between 18 and 30 years old who received the yellow fever vaccine.

Worth noting for this clonotype: The junction does not match germline at one end; this may be a read error. The rearrangement uses TRBV29-1 and TRBJ2-3; TRBD2 matches at 7 bases. The CDR3 consists of 18 residues. The germline V gene encodes CDR1 SQVTM and CDR2 ANQGSEA. The CDR3 DNA reads TGCAGCGTTGAAGATCTTCATGGGTTCAGCGGGGTCACAGGTACGCAGTATTTT. Translated, it gives CSVEDLHGFSGVTGTQYF.

The chain links TRBV2 to TRBJ2-5, with unresolved D. There are 13 residues in the CDR3. Trimming shortened V by 4 bases and J by 3 bases, and 9 bases separated the two germline ends. Germline lookup yields CDR1 SNHLY and CDR2 FYNNEI. The DNA of the CDR3 is TGTGCCAGCAGTGGGCAGATCGAAGAGACCCAGTACTTC. It yields the protein CASSGQIEETQYF. The full variable domain, completed using reference TRBV2 and TRBJ2-5, is EPEVTQTPSHQVTQMGQEVILRCVPISNHLYFYWYRQILGQKVEFLVSFYNNEISEKSEIFDDQFSVERPDGSNFTLKIRSTKLEDSAMYFCASSGQIEETQYFGPGTRLLVL.

This chain connects TRBV2 to TRBJ2-3; TRBD2 matches at 7 bases. V shed 8 bases, J shed 0 bases, and the junction held 8 bases outside the gene matches. Germline CDR1 is SNHLY and CDR2 is FYNNEI. This CDR3 has 15 amino acids. The CDR3 DNA sequence: TGTGCCAGCCTTGGCGGGAGAACTAGCACAGATACGCAGTATTTT. This sequence encodes CASLGGRTSTDTQYF.

The chain couples TRBV15 to TRBJ1-5; D is undetermined. The V and J ends lost 1 base and 4 bases respectively, with 11 bases between them. The CDR3 consists of 15 residues. In germline, CDR1 is LNHNV, CDR2 YYDKDF (reference sequence). CDR3 amino acids: CATSRVRAPNQPQHF. The CDR3 DNA reads as TGTGCCACCAGCAGAGTCCGCGCCCCTAATCAGCCCCAGCATTTT.

The chain is built from TRBV11-1 and TRBJ2-4; weak D call: TRBD1 (6 bases). CDR3 size: 14 residues. Trimming took off 5 bases at V and 10 bases at J, with 18 bases between the two ends. Germline V gives CDR1 SGHAT, CDR2 FQDESV (reference sequence). The CDR3 region has the DNA TGTGCCAGCAGCATTCAGGGGCCTAGGGGGATTCAGTACTTC. Encoded protein: CASSIQGPRGIQYF.

The chain employs TRBV4-3 and TRBJ1-1, with D tentatively TRBD1 (6 bases). The germline gives CDR1 LGHNA, CDR2 YSLEER. This CDR3 has 14 residues. V lost 1 base and J 7 bases, leaving 13 bases between the germline ends. The CDR3 region has the DNA TGCGCCAGCAGCCAAGCGGCCAGGGGAGGTGAAGCTTTCTTT. Its translation is CASSQAARGGEAFF.

A few counts support this clonotype. The junction departs from germline at one end; a sequencing error may be responsible. The gene calls are TRBV7-7 and TRBJ2-6; D gene ambiguous. This CDR3 is 17 amino acids long. Germline V gene sequence: CDR1 SSHAT, CDR2 FNYEAQ (reference sequence). CDR3 protein: CASSPLGASSGANVLTF. CDR3 in DNA: TGTGCTAGCAGCCCTCTGGGCGCTAGCTCTGGGGCCAACGTCCTGACTTTC.

The chain links TRBV28 to TRBJ2-5; TRBD1 is a possible D gene (6 bases). Germline-derived CDR1 and CDR2 are MDHEN and SYDVKM. This CDR3 region has 13 residues. V lost 5 bases, J lost 1 base, and 8 bases lay in between. The DNA for the CDR3 is TGTGCCAGCAGTCGGGACATCCAAGAGACCCAGTACTTC. This sequence encodes CASSRDIQETQYF. Complete variable domain (other parts from reference TRBV28 and TRBJ2-5): DVKVTQSSRYLVKRTGEKVFLECVQDMDHENMFWYRQDPGLGLRLIYFSYDVKMKEKGDIPEGYSVSREKKERFSLILESASTNQTSMYLCASSRDIQETQYFGPGTRLLVL.

The CDR3 DNA reads as TGTGCCAGCAGCCAAGATACTAGCGGGCAATACAATGAGCAGTTCTTC. Its protein is CASSQDTSGQYNEQFF. The chain employs TRBV4-2 and TRBJ2-1; the match to TRBD2 covers 9 bases. V gave up 0 bases and J gave up 4 bases; unmatched junction bases: 4. The CDR3 contains 16 residues. The germline V gene has CDR1 LGHNA and CDR2 YNFKEQ.